This TCR beta chain is drawn from a study of cytomegalovirus exposure and HLA in healthy donors. Study observations and caveats: By a later analysis, the bulk of CMV-associated TCR beta chains appeared HLA-restricted. Presence/absence analyses rested on an assumption that sequencing depth was roughly uniform across donors. Later analysis identified 16,951 TCR beta sequences associated with HLA alleles, using a false discovery rate threshold of 0.05.

This CDR3 is built from 15 residues. J was trimmed by 3 bases and V by 0 bases; bases with no gene match: 4. CDR1 is MNHNS, CDR2 SASEGT, per germline. A note on this clone: Its specificity is unknown.

It was with 60 Vbeta and 13 Jbeta primers that the PCR ran. Clones were sequenced by immunoSEQ multiplex PCR, and TCRdb holds only the in-frame ones, with some missing. The top ten clones hold 22% of a sample with tens of thousands of clones, roughly 74% of them seen once. The J gene is TRBJ1-2, the V gene TRBV6-1; 7 bases map to TRBD1. The source of this sequence is a woman in her 30s in good health and CMV-seropositive. Sequencing used PBMCs. The CDR3 protein is CASSEAEGAYYGYTF. The CDR3 DNA sequence: TGTGCCAGCAGTGAAGCCGAGGGGGCCTACTATGGCTACACCTTC.